This T cell receptor beta chain was sequenced in a study of T cell repertoires and HLA-DP antigens (dated by TCRdb to between 2017 and 2018). With respect to the entire study: An in vitro model of CD4+ T cell alloreactivity against allogeneic HLA-DP presented by transduced HeLa cells was used in the study. An average DNA input of roughly 200 ng was used for sorted CD137+CD4+ samples, compared with 950 to 1,500 ng for pre-culture CD4+ samples. Compared with self, one alloantigen differed at one amino acid in the peptide-binding groove and the other differed at under 11, modelling structurally similar versus dissimilar alloantigens. Of the three donors, two were male and one was female, and their ages ranged from the 18-to-29 age band up to the 60-to-69 age band. Broad study findings and their caveats: The naive and memory CD4+ repertoires were not analysed as separate populations. Sorted CD137+ cells showed similar clonality against both alloantigens, at roughly 0.4, which was much higher than the roughly 0.04 seen in pre-culture samples. The study was limited by having only a few donors, by relying on a non-physiological HeLa antigen-presenting system, and by using total CD4+ responder cells. Clones undetected before culture had an average cumulative frequency of roughly 36% against one allele versus 50% to 65% against the other.

Magnetic bead negative selection was used to isolate untouched CD4+ T cells from Ficoll-separated PBMC, with purity averaging 97.7%. Magnetic beads were used to isolate untouched CD4+ T cells from Ficoll-separated PBMC, giving around 98% purity with negligible CD8+ contamination. Peripheral blood mononuclear cells came from the buffy coats of a few healthy blood donors. CMV seronegative status was shared by all three donors. Genomic DNA was extracted with the DNeasy Blood & Tissue Kit. For each subject, genomic DNA from sorted CD137+CD4+ cells and from pre-culture CD4+ baseline samples underwent TCRB sequencing. As regards this clone: The antigen it recognizes is unknown. There are no base qualities to consult, and no much larger clone falls within one base.

The immunoSEQ multiplex PCR, with forward primers for 54 TRBV segments and reverse primers for 13 TRBJ segments, was used to amplify TCRB CDR3 regions. Deep resolution, with a target of about 200,000 T cell genomes, was applied to the sequencing of pre-culture CD4+ samples. Sequencing of the amplicons was done on an Illumina HiSeq System, giving 87 bp reads that spanned the CDR3. Under the source paper's analysis protocol: PCR and sequencing errors in the reads were corrected, and CDR3 regions were defined by aligning to IMGT reference sequences. Synthetic template pools were used to estimate counts of templates and unique rearrangements. Clonality was calculated as 1 minus Pielou's evenness. Richness was estimated with the Daley-Smith estimator. Morisita's index served as the measure of repertoire overlap. A clone counted as low-abundance if it appeared in cultured samples but went undetected in the pre-culture repertoire of the same donor. What TCRdb holds here is the immuneACCESS table cut down to in-frame rearrangements. Part of the clones is not present; checked against another copy, under half of the missing clones reflect an unresolved V gene, and the others are unexplained. The DNA gave D and trimming, while V, J and clone size come from that table. The sample table holds approximately 73,000 clones, of which roughly 75% were seen once. The ten biggest clones cover around 1.6% of the sample.

The germline V gene supplies CDR1 SGHVS and CDR2 FNYEAQ. Relative to germline, V is 5 bases shorter and J is 6 bases shorter, with 16 bases between their ends. Reading from cysteine to phenylalanine, the CDR3 counts 14 amino acids. CDR3 DNA is the only sequence kept; it has 42 bases, read in frame from the first base. This clonotype was sampled from a man aged 55 to 70 in good health and CMV-seronegative. The specimen was CD4+ T cells from PBMCs. The rearranged segments are TRBV7-6 and TRBJ1-2; 5 matching bases give a weak D call of TRBD1. The CDR3 corresponds to CASSPATEGNGYTF. The sequenced DNA: TGTGCCAGCAGCCCAGCGACAGAGGGGAATGGCTACACCTTC.